Below are 22 T cell receptor beta chains sequenced from a single sample in a study of T-cell memory formation after mild COVID-19. A single record per CDR3 protein comes from TCRdb applying MiXCR to the 5' RACE reads. The table includes approximately 290,000 distinct CDR3 sequences, roughly a fifth detected once. The specimen sequenced was PBMCs or a T cell subset sorted from them (not recorded which). The source is a man aged 18 to 30 who had mild COVID-19 (a few samples of this study predate the infection). Cell type and time point are not known.

This clonotype was detected only a few times. The rearrangement links TRBV11-2 to TRBJ1-2; a possible D gene is TRBD1 (5 bases). Between the trimmed V and J ends, which lost 5 bases and 8 bases, there was a span of 15 bases. CDR3 size: 13 residues. Germline V CDR1 and CDR2: SGHAT, FQNNGV. The CDR3 coding sequence is TGTGCCAGCAGCCCTAGGGGCTCGGTGGGCTACACCTTC. This gives the protein CASSPRGSVGYTF.

This chain joins TRBV15 and TRBJ1-3; weak D call: TRBD1 (5 bases). The V and J ends lost 5 bases and 1 base respectively, with 15 bases between them. Germline lookup yields CDR1 LNHNV and CDR2 YYDKDF (reference sequence). This CDR3 has 16 residues. The CDR3 loop is CATSGGIGVSGNTIYF. The CDR3 DNA sequence: TGTGCCACCAGCGGGGGTATCGGGGTTTCTGGAAACACCATATATTTT. Combining the CDR3 with reference TRBV15 and TRBJ1-3 gives the whole variable domain DAMVIQNPRYQVTQFGKPVTLSCSQTLNHNVMYWYQQKSSQAPKLLFHYYDKDFNNEADTPDNFQSRRPNTSFCFLDIRSPGLGDTAMYLCATSGGIGVSGNTIYFGEGSWLTVV.

The chain carries TRBV20-1 and TRBJ2-1; a possible D gene is TRBD1 (7 bases). Trimming shortened V by 0 bases and J by 10 bases, and 19 bases separated the two germline ends. The germline V gene has CDR1 DFQATT and CDR2 SNEGSKA (reference sequence). The CDR3 length is 15 residues. This chain's CDR3 is CSARDYQGGVWEQFF. Written as DNA, the CDR3 is TGCAGTGCTAGAGATTACCAGGGGGGCGTGTGGGAGCAGTTCTTC.

The CDR3 DNA is TGTGCCAGCAGCCAAGAACAGGGGGCCTATTCACCCCTCCACTTT. As protein: CASSQEQGAYSPLHF. This chain joins TRBV4-2 and TRBJ1-6; 9 bases line up with TRBD1. This CDR3 comprises 15 residues. Trimming took 0 bases from V and 8 from J; bases not matched to a gene: 2. Germline V CDR1 and CDR2: LGHNA, YNFKEQ.

This clonotype was picked up one time. The rearrangement uses TRBV11-3 and TRBJ2-7; no definite D call. Germline CDR1 and CDR2: SGHNT and YENEEA. CDR3 length: 13 amino acids. The ends were cut back, 1 base at V and 3 bases at J, with 7 bases in the middle. The CDR3 DNA sequence: TGTGCCAGCAGCTTAGCGACGGACTACGAGCAGTACTTC. Its protein product is CASSLATDYEQYF.

This clonotype was seen more than once but under ten times. The chain employs TRBV7-6 and TRBJ2-5; possibly TRBD1 or TRBD2 for D (5 bases each). The CDR3 covers 14 residues. Trimming cost V 7 bases and J 6 bases, with 18 bases left between them. CDR1 SGHVS and CDR2 FNYEAQ come from the germline V gene. CDR3: CASTPPRGPQTQYF. In DNA form, the CDR3 reads TGTGCCAGCACACCTCCCCGGGGACCCCAGACCCAGTACTTC.

This clonotype has only a few counts. V is TRBV30 and J is TRBJ2-5; 7 bases map to TRBD1. Trimming cost V 1 base and J 0 bases; bases outside gene matches: 2. CDR1 and CDR2 (germline): GTSNPN, SVGIG (reference sequence). This CDR3 comprises 14 residues. Written as DNA, the CDR3 is TGTGCCTGGAGTGGGCAGGGGGACCAAGAGACCCAGTACTTC. It yields the protein CAWSGQGDQETQYF.

The V call is TRBV12-3 or TRBV12-4, the J call TRBJ2-4, with a weak D call TRBD1 (5 bases). V shed 6 bases and J shed 6 bases, with 12 bases lying between them. The CDR3 contains 13 residues. CDR3 bases: TGTGCCAGCAGCCGCCAGGGTCGAAACATTCAGTACTTC. It translates to CASSRQGRNIQYF.

The chain employs TRBV6-2 or TRBV6-3 and TRBJ2-1; the D gene is possibly TRBD1 (6 bases). Germline V gene sequence: CDR1 MNHEY, CDR2 SVGEGT. V lost 8 bases and J 5 bases, leaving 10 bases between the germline ends. The CDR3 consists of 12 residues. For the CDR3, the DNA is TGTGCCAGCGAGGGGGTTAACAATGAGCAGTTCTTC. Residues: CASEGVNNEQFF.

V is TRBV5-5 and J is TRBJ1-5, with D unclear. The CDR3 consists of 14 residues. Trimming cost V 0 bases and J 5 bases, with 9 bases left between them. Germline V gene data show CDR1 as SGHKS and CDR2 as YYEKEE (reference sequence). CDR3 nucleotide sequence: TGTGCCAGCAGCTTGGGGCCCTCGCATCAGCCCCAGCATTTT. Its protein is CASSLGPSHQPQHF.

In its sample, this clonotype was seen a few times. V is TRBV5-5 and J is TRBJ2-1; 8 bases align to TRBD2. Germline CDR1 and CDR2: SGHKS and YYEKEE (reference sequence). V dropped 0 bases and J dropped 6; count of bases not matched to a gene: 8. The CDR3 has 16 amino acids. The CDR3 loop is CASSLVSGERGNEQFF. CDR3 bases: TGTGCCAGCAGCTTGGTTAGCGGGGAAAGGGGCAATGAGCAGTTCTTC.

This sequence joins TRBV6-5 and TRBJ1-2; D remains ambiguous. Trimming removed 0 bases from V and 2 bases from J, with 4 bases in between. Per the germline V gene, CDR1 is MNHEY and CDR2 is SVGAGI. The length of the CDR3 is 13 residues. CDR3 DNA: TGTGCCAGCAGTTACTCGGGGAACTATGGCTACACCTTC. Residues: CASSYSGNYGYTF.

The chain employs TRBV3-1 and TRBJ2-1; TRBD2 matches 7 bases. The CDR3 runs 15 residues. V was pared by 4 bases and J by 0 bases, with 3 bases of the junction left unmatched. Germline V gene lookup returns CDR1 LGHDT and CDR2 YNNKEL (reference sequence). CDR3 nucleotides: TGTGCCAGCAGCCCGCGGGGGACCTCCTACAATGAGCAGTTCTTC. Translating gives CASSPRGTSYNEQFF.

V gene TRBV7-2 combines with J gene TRBJ2-2; D is unclear. CDR3 length: 14 residues. Germline CDR1 and CDR2: SGHTA and FQGNSA. V lost 4 bases to trimming and J lost 7 bases, with 13 bases between them. The CDR3 coding sequence is TGTGCCAGCAGCTATACGACCGCTGGCGGGGAGCTGTTTTTT. Translation: CASSYTTAGGELFF.

This chain links TRBV9 with TRBJ2-5, with D possibly TRBD1 on 6 matching bases. Trimming stripped 0 bases from V and 5 bases from J, with 11 bases between. From germline, CDR1 is SGDLS and CDR2 YYNGEE. There are 14 residues in the CDR3. DNA for the CDR3: TGTGCCAGCAGCGTAGCACAGGGTGGCGAGACCCAGTACTTC. Translated: CASSVAQGGETQYF. The variable domain in full, with the rest retrieved from reference TRBV9 and TRBJ2-5, is DSGVTQTPKHLITATGQRVTLRCSPRSGDLSVYWYQQSLDQGLQFLIQYYNGEERAKGNILERFSAQQFPDLHSELNLSSLELGDSALYFCASSVAQGGETQYFGPGTRLLVL.

This chain uses TRBV7-2 with TRBJ1-1; perhaps TRBD1 as D (6 bases). The CDR3 contains 14 residues. V was trimmed by 1 base and J by 8 bases, leaving 14 bases between them. The germline V gene encodes CDR1 SGHTA and CDR2 FQGNSA. CDR3 loop: CASSLVMGAEEAFF. In nucleotides, the CDR3 is TGTGCCAGCAGCTTAGTTATGGGGGCTGAGGAAGCTTTCTTT. Full variable domain (remainder filled in from reference TRBV7-2 and TRBJ1-1): GAGVSQSPSNKVTEKGKDVELRCDPISGHTALYWYRQSLGQGLEFLIYFQGNSAPDKSGLPSDRFSAERTGGSVSTLTIQRTQQEDSAVYLCASSLVMGAEEAFFGQGTRLTVV.

This clonotype has ten or more counts. The rearrangement uses TRBV19 and TRBJ1-5; D might be TRBD1 (6 bases). Germline V gene sequence: CDR1 LNHDA, CDR2 SQIVND (reference sequence). The CDR3 runs to 16 residues. V was pared by 6 bases and J by 4 bases, with 19 bases between. Here the CDR3 DNA reads TGTGCCAGTAGCAGAGGGGCAGGGGCACCTAATCAGCCCCAGCATTTT. Translation: CASSRGAGAPNQPQHF.

The chain employs TRBV5-1 and TRBJ2-3; D uncertain. The CDR3 sequence is 13 residues long. The germline V and J ends were trimmed by 0 bases and 5 bases, with 7 bases remaining between them. CDR1 is SGHRS, CDR2 YFSETQ, per germline. The CDR3, as DNA: TGCGCCAGCAGCTTGGAAGGGCTAGATACGCAGTATTTT. Translation gives CASSLEGLDTQYF.

As DNA, the CDR3 is TGTGCCAGCAGTTGGGACGGGTACTACGAGCAGTACTTC. The encoded protein is CASSWDGYYEQYF. The chain links TRBV6-2 or TRBV6-3 to TRBJ2-7; either TRBD1 or TRBD2 may supply D (5 bases each). The germline CDR1 and CDR2 sequences are MNHEY and SVGEGT. The CDR3 consists of 13 residues. V was trimmed by 4 bases and J by 3 bases, leaving 10 bases between them.

The rearrangement joins TRBV19 to TRBJ1-1; D is undetermined. Trimming left V 7 bases short and J 1 base short, with 10 bases between. The CDR3 is 13 residues long. From germline, CDR1 is LNHDA and CDR2 SQIVND (reference sequence). The CDR3 sequence is CASMPGWNTEAFF. The CDR3 region has the DNA TGTGCCAGTATGCCGGGATGGAACACTGAAGCTTTCTTT.

In this sample, this clonotype turned up a few times. The chain has TRBV20-1 and TRBJ2-5, with D unclear. V was trimmed by 6 bases and J by 2 bases, leaving 19 bases between them. CDR3 length: 15 amino acids. The germline gives CDR1 DFQATT, CDR2 SNEGSKA (reference sequence). This CDR3 is CSASPPNRAQETQYF. The CDR3 coding sequence is TGCAGTGCCAGCCCCCCCAACCGAGCACAAGAGACCCAGTACTTC.

The gene calls are TRBV12-3 or TRBV12-4 and TRBJ1-6; D remains ambiguous. V dropped 7 bases and J dropped 4 bases, with 8 bases sitting between them. This CDR3 is built from 13 residues. CDR3 nucleotides: TGTGCCAGCACTGTGGGGTATAATTCACCCCTCCACTTT. This sequence encodes CASTVGYNSPLHF.